Listed below are T cell receptor beta chains from one sample, sequenced in a study of shared clonotypes between healthy human individuals. TCRdb keeps only in-frame clones here, not all; method: immunoSEQ multiplex PCR. The profile shows 400,000 to 500,000 clones, approximately 79% of them singletons. Sequences were obtained from PBMCs. These receptors were collected from a woman aged 40 to 50 in good health. Some clones in this sample may be carry-over from other donors' samples. Both conserved end residues are part of each CDR3. D genes are given only for firm matches. Size tells how often a clone was seen (once, few, many) or the class of an expanded clone, and some rows leave it out.

v_gene	d_gene	j_gene	abundance	CDR3nt	CDR3aa
TRBV6-5	TRBD1	TRBJ1-2	-	TGTGCCAGCAGTTCCGGACCGACAGGGGGCGACTATGGCTACACCTTC	CASSSGPTGGDYGYTF
TRBV15	-	TRBJ1-5	-	TGTGCCACCAGCAGAGATCTAAGTCAGCCCCAGCATTTT	CATSRDLSQPQHF
TRBV5-4	-	TRBJ1-3	-	TGTGCCAGCAGCAGCGCAGGGGTTGGAAACACCATATATTTT	CASSSAGVGNTIYF
TRBV2	-	TRBJ1-2	-	TGTGCCAGCAGTCTAGGAGACTATGGCTACACCTTC	CASSLGDYGYTF
TRBV5-6	-	TRBJ2-3	-	TGTGCCAGCAGCTTCTTTACAGCCTCTAGGAGCACAGATACGCAGTATTTT	CASSFFTASRSTDTQYF
TRBV15	TRBD1	TRBJ1-2	many	TGTGCCACCAGCAGAGTCGACAGGGTACGGGGCTACACCTTC	CATSRVDRVRGYTF
TRBV27	-	TRBJ2-4	-	TGTGCCAGCAGTTTGACGCCTGGCGGAGCCAAAAACATTCAGTACTTC	CASSLTPGGAKNIQYF
TRBV7-3	-	TRBJ2-5	once	TGTGCCAGCAGCCTCCCGGGGGAGACCCAGTACTTC	CASSLPGETQYF
TRBV5-4	TRBD1	TRBJ2-7	-	TGTGCCAGCACGGGTGGCCCGGGACAGGGGCAAAACTATTACGAGCAGTACTTC	CASTGGPGQGQNYYEQYF
TRBV7-9	-	TRBJ1-2	once	TGTGCCAGCAGCTTAGATCAGGGGCATAACTATGGCTACACCTTC	CASSLDQGHNYGYTF
TRBV29-1	TRBD1	TRBJ2-1	-	TGCAGCGTTGATGAGACAGGGGTGTTCAATGAGCAGTTCTTC	CSVDETGVFNEQFF
TRBV5-1	TRBD2	TRBJ2-1	-	TGCGCTAGCAGCCCTAGACTAGCGGGAGTCCGGAATGAGCAGTTCTTC	CASSPRLAGVRNEQFF
TRBV2	-	TRBJ2-1	-	TGTGCCAGCAGTGATAGCGGAAGCTCCTACAATGAGCAGTTCTTC	CASSDSGSSYNEQFF
TRBV28	-	TRBJ1-1	few	TGTGCCAGCAGTTCCAGGCTTGAAGCTTTCTTT	CASSSRLEAFF
TRBV29-1	-	TRBJ2-5	once	TGCAGCGTTGAAGTGAACCCTCGGGTCCAAGAGACCCAGTACTTC	CSVEVNPRVQETQYF
TRBV4-2	TRBD2	TRBJ2-7	-	TGTGCCAGCAGCCAAGATCAGGGACTAGCGGGAGAAGAGCAGTACTTC	CASSQDQGLAGEEQYF
TRBV7-8	-	TRBJ2-7	-	TGTGCCAGCAGCTACGGGAGCCCAAGCTCCTACGAGCAGTACTTC	CASSYGSPSSYEQYF
TRBV30	TRBD2	TRBJ2-7	-	TGTGCCTGGAGTGTGGGACTAGCGGGAGCCGAGCAGTACTTC	CAWSVGLAGAEQYF
TRBV4-1	-	TRBJ1-2	-	TGCGCCAGCAGCCAAGTAGGAGACATTTATGGCTACACCTTC	CASSQVGDIYGYTF
TRBV21-1	-	TRBJ2-2	few	TGTGCCAGCAGCCCACGGACAGGGCCCGGGGAGCTGTTTTTT	CASSPRTGPGELFF
TRBV2	-	TRBJ2-1	few	TGTGCCAGCAGTGATTCACGTTCCGGGGAGCAGTTCTTC	CASSDSRSGEQFF
TRBV9	-	TRBJ2-1	-	TGTGCCAGCAGCGTAAGGTCAGGTGGGCAGGGACATGAGCAGTTCTTC	CASSVRSGGQGHEQFF
TRBV28	-	TRBJ2-3	-	TGTGCCAGCAGTTTATACGGCGGGGCTAGCACAGATACGCAGTATTTT	CASSLYGGASTDTQYF
TRBV28	-	TRBJ2-7	-	TGTGCCAGCAGTTTAGCGGGATACGAGCAGTACTTC	CASSLAGYEQYF
TRBV5-8	-	TRBJ2-3	-	TGTGCCAGCAGCCCCCGATTAGCGGTGGGCACAGATACGCAGTATTTT	CASSPRLAVGTDTQYF
TRBV19	-	TRBJ2-1	-	TGTGCCAGTACGGACTTTGAGGGCGGCGGGGAGCAGTTCTTC	CASTDFEGGGEQFF
TRBV5-1	-	TRBJ2-1	-	TGCGCCAGCAGCTTGCCCCTCGACAGCCAAGAGCAGTTCTTC	CASSLPLDSQEQFF
TRBV7-9	-	TRBJ2-1	-	TGTGCCAGCAGCTTAGCGTCTGGTACCCCCAGCTCCTACAATGAGCAGTTCTTC	CASSLASGTPSSYNEQFF
TRBV5-6	-	TRBJ1-2	-	TGTGCCAGCAGCGTACGCCAAAGGGGCTACACCTTC	CASSVRQRGYTF
TRBV14	-	TRBJ2-7	-	TGTGCCAGCAGCCAAGACTTCGGACGGCTCTCCTACGAGCAGTACTTC	CASSQDFGRLSYEQYF
TRBV20-1	-	TRBJ2-5	-	TGCAGTGCGGGGGCGGGAGAGACCCAGTACTTC	CSAGAGETQYF
TRBV4-1	TRBD2	TRBJ2-1	-	TGCGCCAGCAGCCAAGATTCTAGCGGGACGTACAATGAGCAGTTCTTC	CASSQDSSGTYNEQFF
TRBV5-1	TRBD1	TRBJ2-2	-	TGCGCCAGCAGCACACAGGGGGCCGGGGAGCTGTTTTTT	CASSTQGAGELFF
TRBV2	-	TRBJ2-1	once	TGTGCCAGCAGTGTAATCAGGGACAATGAGCAGTTCTTC	CASSVIRDNEQFF
TRBV5-1	TRBD2	TRBJ2-7	-	TGCGCCAGCAGCGGAAACTCCCTCCGGACTAGCGGGGGCAAGCAGTACTTC	CASSGNSLRTSGGKQYF
TRBV7-2	-	TRBJ2-7	few	TGTGCCAGCAGCTTAAGGGGCCACTCCTACGAGCAGTACTTC	CASSLRGHSYEQYF
TRBV11-2	TRBD1	TRBJ2-7	-	TGTGCCAGCAGCCAGATACAGGGGTGGGTCGGGGAGCAGTACTTC	CASSQIQGWVGEQYF
TRBV6-4	-	TRBJ2-3	-	TGTGCCAGCAGTGACTGGGCAGGTCCTAGCACAGATACGCAGTATTTT	CASSDWAGPSTDTQYF
TRBV28	TRBD2	TRBJ2-1	-	TGTGCCAGCAGTTTATCGTGGACTAGCGGCAACAATGAGCAGTTCTTC	CASSLSWTSGNNEQFF
TRBV7-3	TRBD2	TRBJ2-1	-	TGTGCCAGCAGTGGTACTAGCGGGAGAGGGAATGAGCAGTTCTTC	CASSGTSGRGNEQFF
TRBV9	-	TRBJ2-7	-	TGTGCCAGCAGCTCAGGGGTTAGTGCGTCCTACGAGCAGTACTTC	CASSSGVSASYEQYF
TRBV6-1	TRBD1	TRBJ2-7	few	TGTGCCAGCAGCTGGGACAGGGGCTACGAGCGGTACTTC	CASSWDRGYERYF
TRBV7-3	-	TRBJ2-3	-	TGTGCCAGCAGTCAAGGGGGGCGTCGCACAGATACGCAGTATTTT	CASSQGGRRTDTQYF